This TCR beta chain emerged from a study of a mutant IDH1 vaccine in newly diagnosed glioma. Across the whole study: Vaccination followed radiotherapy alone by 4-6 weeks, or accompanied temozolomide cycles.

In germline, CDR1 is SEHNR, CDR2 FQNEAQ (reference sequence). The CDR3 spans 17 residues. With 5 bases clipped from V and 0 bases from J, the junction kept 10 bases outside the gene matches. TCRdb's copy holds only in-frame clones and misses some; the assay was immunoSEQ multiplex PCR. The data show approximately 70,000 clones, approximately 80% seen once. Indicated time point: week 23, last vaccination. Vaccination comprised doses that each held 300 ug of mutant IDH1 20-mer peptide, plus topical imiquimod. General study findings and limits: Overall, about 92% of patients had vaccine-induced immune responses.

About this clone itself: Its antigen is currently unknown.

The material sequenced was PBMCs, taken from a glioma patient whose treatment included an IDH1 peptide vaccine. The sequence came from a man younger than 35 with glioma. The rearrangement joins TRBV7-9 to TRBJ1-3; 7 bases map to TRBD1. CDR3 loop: CASSRPIRQGSGNTIYF. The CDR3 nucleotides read TGTGCCAGCAGCCGACCGATTAGACAGGGCTCTGGAAACACCATATATTTT.